The next 4 T cell receptor beta chains were all read from a single sample in a study of tumor and adjacent non-tumor tissue in lung cancer. The template was RNA from unsorted bulk tissue. The normal lung tissue was taken more than 3 cm from the tumor edge. The library came from three nested PCR rounds adapted from ARM-PCR protocols. In TCRdb, the multiplex PCR reads were re-called with MiXCR into one record per CDR3 protein. This table holds 90,000 to 120,000 distinct CDR3 sequences, roughly 60% found once. Sequencing was done on a sample of distant non-tumor lung tissue. Receptors were obtained from a man aged 25-40 years with non-small cell lung cancer.

This clonotype came up once. No conserved phenylalanine or tryptophan ends this CDR3, so it is likely a read error. The V gene is TRBV10-1, the J gene TRBJ2-3; D gene uncertain. Germline lookup yields CDR1 WNHNN and CDR2 SYGVQD (reference sequence). This CDR3 is 14 amino acids long. In DNA form, the CDR3 reads TGCGCCAGCTGTGAAACTAACGCCACAGATACGCAGTATCTT. Amino acid sequence: CASCETNATDTQYL.

As for this clonotype: This clone may be a read error of a much larger clone one base away. This rearrangement joins TRBV14 to TRBJ2-1, with TRBD2 as a possible D gene (5 bases). This CDR3 is built from 13 residues. CDR1 is SGHDN and CDR2 is FVKESK in the germline V gene. CDR3 DNA sequence: TGTACCAGCAGCCAAGACTATCTCAATGAGCAGTTCTTC. This encodes CTSSQDYLNEQFF.

Worth noting for this clonotype: This may be a read error, as it is one base from a much larger clone. This chain links TRBV12-3 or TRBV12-4 with TRBJ2-2; 8 nucleotides align to TRBD2. This CDR3 is 15 amino acids long. The CDR3 region has the DNA TGTGCCAGCAATCCCTTAGCGGGACACACCGGGGAGCAGTTTTTT. Amino acids: CASNPLAGHTGEQFF.

Concerning this clonotype itself: The CDR3 ends on some other residue instead of the conserved phenylalanine or tryptophan, so this is likely a read error. V gene TRBV11-2 combines with J gene TRBJ2-3; D call uncertain. This CDR3 region has 14 residues. The germline gives CDR1 SGHAT, CDR2 FQNNGV. The V and J ends lost 1 base and 5 bases respectively, with 10 bases between them. The CDR3 region has the DNA TGTGCCAGCAGCTTAGGCGGCTCCGAAGATACGCAGTATTCT. Amino acids: CASSLGGSEDTQYS.